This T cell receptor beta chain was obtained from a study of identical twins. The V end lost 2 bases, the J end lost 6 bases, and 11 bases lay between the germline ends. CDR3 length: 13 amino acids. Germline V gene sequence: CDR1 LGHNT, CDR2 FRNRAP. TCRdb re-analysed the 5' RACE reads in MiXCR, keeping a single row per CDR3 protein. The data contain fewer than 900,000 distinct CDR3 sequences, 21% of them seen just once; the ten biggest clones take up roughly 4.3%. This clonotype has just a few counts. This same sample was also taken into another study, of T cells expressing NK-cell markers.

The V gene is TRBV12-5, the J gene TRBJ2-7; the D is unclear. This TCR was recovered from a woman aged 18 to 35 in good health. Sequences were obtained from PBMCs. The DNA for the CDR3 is TGTGCTAGTGGTTTGAGTGTAGGAGCCGAGCAGTACTTC. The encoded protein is CASGLSVGAEQYF. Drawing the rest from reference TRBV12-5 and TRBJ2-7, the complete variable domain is DARVTQTPRHKVTEMGQEVTMRCQPILGHNTVFWYRQTMMQGLELLAYFRNRAPLDDSGMPKDRFSAEMPDATLATLKIQPSEPRDSAVYFCASGLSVGAEQYFGPGTRLTVT.